Presented here are 5 T cell receptor beta chains from one specimen sequenced in a study of CD8 T cells in Susac syndrome. Reverse transcription used roughly 0.45 to 1 ug RNA and random hexamers. TCRdb reanalysed the immunoSEQ multiplex PCR reads using MiXCR and keeps one entry per CDR3 protein. The sample has 150,000 to 200,000 distinct CDR3 sequences, approximately 95% seen once. Material: CD4+ T cells from PBMCs. These receptors all come from a human donor with multiple sclerosis.

Details on this clonotype: Sequence at one end of the junction differs from germline and may be a read error. The chain is built from TRBV12-3 or TRBV12-4 and TRBJ1-3; no clear D gene. The CDR3 covers 13 residues. The CDR3 DNA reads as TGTGCCAACAGTTTGACATCTGGAAACACCATATATTTT. It codes for CANSLTSGNTIYF.

This chain connects TRBV5-1 to TRBJ1-1, with D possibly TRBD1 on 5 matching bases. The CDR3 loop spans 13 amino acids. From germline, CDR1 is SGHRS and CDR2 YFSETQ. Between the trimmed V and J ends, which lost 7 bases and 2 bases, there was a span of 12 bases. The CDR3 reads CASGDQGNTEAFF. CDR3 DNA sequence: TGCGCCAGCGGAGATCAGGGTAACACTGAAGCTTTCTTT.

V usage is TRBV7-8 and J usage is TRBJ1-5, with 7 bases fitting TRBD1. This CDR3 is 17 amino acids long. Unmatched junction bases numbered 10, after V lost 5 bases and J lost 0 bases. Looked up from germline, CDR1 is SGHVS and CDR2 is FQNEAQ. The CDR3 loop reads CASSINSGGNSNQPQHF. The CDR3 coding sequence is TGTGCCAGCAGCATCAACTCAGGGGGTAATAGCAATCAGCCCCAGCATTTT.

The CDR3 region is CASSLLPPGVGGETQYF. In DNA form, the CDR3 reads TGTGCCAGCAGCTTACTCCCCCCAGGGGTGGGGGGGGAGACCCAGTACTTC. V is TRBV7-2 and J is TRBJ2-5; D might be TRBD2 (7 bases). This CDR3 has 17 residues. Per germline, CDR1 SGHTA and CDR2 FQGNSA. V was pared by 2 bases and J by 5 bases, with 21 bases between.

This chain uses TRBV20-1 with TRBJ1-1; D gene ambiguous. The CDR3 has 10 residues. V was cut by 3 bases and J by 5 bases, with 4 bases left in between. Germline values: CDR1 DFQATT, CDR2 SNEGSKA (reference sequence). CDR3 nucleotides: TGCAGTGCTAGGGAAACTGAAGCTTTCTTT. Protein sequence: CSARETEAFF.